Listed here are 11 T cell receptor beta chains from one sample, sequenced in a study of T-cell reconstitution after alpha-beta-depleted transplantation in children. The library targeted TCRbeta and was prepared with unique molecular identifiers. MiXCR was run by TCRdb on the PCR reads, yielding one entry per CDR3 protein. The sample holds about 610,000 distinct CDR3 sequences; more than 20% are singletons and the top ten take approximately 39%. Sequencing was performed on PBMCs, taken before TCRalphabeta/CD19-depleted stem cell transplant. The source of these receptors is a boy younger than two with Wiskott-Aldrich syndrome, due to receive a stem cell transplant.

The rearrangement uses TRBV6-1 and TRBJ2-1; 9 nucleotides agree with TRBD1. J was trimmed by 1 base and V by 5 bases; bases with no gene match: 6. The CDR3 is 16 residues long. Germline CDR1 and CDR2: MNHNS and SASEGT. CDR3 amino acids: CASSPPGTGSYNEQFF. The DNA for the CDR3 is TGTGCCAGCAGTCCACCCGGGACAGGGTCCTACAATGAGCAGTTCTTC.

The chain recombines TRBV12-3 or TRBV12-4 with TRBJ2-1; 14 nucleotides line up with TRBD2. Trimming took 8 bases from V and 3 from J; bases not matched to a gene: 15. The CDR3 contains 19 residues. The CDR3: CASGQGLAGVWKNYNEQFF. In nucleotides, the CDR3 is TGTGCCAGCGGACAGGGACTAGCGGGAGTCTGGAAAAACTACAATGAGCAGTTCTTC.

The J gene is TRBJ2-2, the V gene TRBV12-3 or TRBV12-4; 13 bases agree with TRBD2. Unmatched junction bases numbered 5, after V lost 5 bases and J lost 2 bases. This CDR3 comprises 17 residues. The CDR3 sequence is CASSPTSGRINTGELFF. The CDR3 DNA is TGTGCCAGCAGTCCGACTAGCGGGAGGATTAACACCGGGGAGCTGTTTTTT.

There are a few counts of this clonotype. This rearrangement joins TRBV15 to TRBJ2-5; the match to TRBD2 covers 12 bases. Looked up from germline, CDR1 is LNHNV and CDR2 is YYDKDF (reference sequence). The CDR3 has 17 residues. V lost 2 bases, J lost 5 bases, and 9 bases stayed unmatched. The CDR3 region is CATSRSGLAGRVETQYF. In DNA form, the CDR3 reads TGTGCCACCAGCAGATCAGGACTAGCGGGAAGGGTGGAGACCCAGTACTTC.

The rearrangement links TRBV5-1 to TRBJ2-5, with 13 positions matching TRBD2. The CDR3 contains 16 residues. J gave up 5 bases and V 4 bases, and 8 bases lay outside the gene matches. The germline CDR1 and CDR2 sequences are SGHRS and YFSETQ. The CDR3 bases are TGCGCCAGCAGCGAAGGACTAGCGGGAGAAGGGGAGACCCAGTACTTC. Its translation: CASSEGLAGEGETQYF.

This clonotype was observed a handful of times. The CDR3 sequence: CASRPRGGSTGELFF. The CDR3 DNA is TGTGCCAGCAGACCTCGAGGAGGGAGCACCGGGGAGCTGTTTTTT. The chain is built from TRBV3-1 and TRBJ2-2; weak D call: TRBD2 (6 bases). CDR1 and CDR2 from the germline V gene are LGHDT and YNNKEL (reference sequence). The length of the CDR3 is 15 residues. V lost 6 bases and J 4 bases, leaving 15 bases between the germline ends.

This clonotype has just a few counts. The V gene is TRBV20-1, the J gene TRBJ2-1; 7 bases agree with TRBD2. The CDR3 length is 11 residues. Germline V lookup: CDR1 DFQATT, CDR2 SNEGSKA (reference sequence). CDR3 residues: CSPTSYREQFF. Written as DNA, the CDR3 is TGCAGCCCGACTAGCTATCGGGAGCAGTTCTTC.

This clonotype was detected only a few times. The chain employs TRBV20-1 and TRBJ2-1, with TRBD2 matching 11 bases. CDR3 length: 14 amino acids. The germline CDR1 and CDR2 sequences are DFQATT and SNEGSKA (reference sequence). The trim removed 0 bases at V and 6 bases at J, leaving 1 base unmatched. CDR3 DNA sequence: TGCAGTGCTAGAGAGGGGACTAGCGGCAATGAGCAGTTCTTC. Translating gives CSAREGTSGNEQFF.

This sequence joins TRBV1 and TRBJ1-5; TRBD1 was called by the table and not checked on the DNA. TRBV1 is recorded as a pseudogene. CDR3 length: 17 amino acids. The CDR3 bases are TGCACCAGCAGCCAAGATCGGGGGGGCCGGAGAAATCAGCCCCAGCATTTT. Translated, it gives CTSSQDRGGRRNQPQHF.

The sample holds a few counts of this clonotype. The chain uses TRBV12-3 or TRBV12-4 and TRBJ2-5, with 7 positions matching TRBD2. V was clipped by 8 bases and J by 3 bases; unmatched bases: 3. The CDR3 has 12 residues. The CDR3 region is CASAGVKETQYF. As DNA, the CDR3 is TGTGCCAGCGCGGGGGTGAAAGAGACCCAGTACTTC.

This clonotype was recorded a few times. The J gene is TRBJ2-7, the V gene TRBV5-1; D call uncertain. There are 14 residues in the CDR3. The germline gives CDR1 SGHRS, CDR2 YFSETQ. Trimming shortened V by 1 base and J by 2 bases, and 10 bases separated the two germline ends. The CDR3 loop is CASSLTPTPYEQYF. As DNA, the CDR3 is TGCGCCAGCAGCTTGACACCTACCCCCTACGAGCAGTACTTC.